The 20 T cell receptor beta chains given below trace back to one sample, sequenced in a study of cytomegalovirus exposure and HLA in healthy donors. PCR amplification relied on 60 Vbeta primers (plus 13 Jbeta primers). Generated by immunoSEQ multiplex PCR, the TCRdb table keeps only in-frame clones and is missing some. The sample lists roughly 140,000 clones; over 70% were seen once. Sequencing was done on a sample of PBMCs. Source of these receptors: a man aged 30 to 39 in good health and CMV-seropositive.

This chain connects TRBV14 to TRBJ2-2; 9 nucleotides agree with TRBD1. V shed 3 bases and J 4 bases; nucleotides not matched to a gene: 3. Germline CDR1 SGHDN, CDR2 FVKESK. CDR3 length: 15 amino acids. In nucleotides, the CDR3 is TGTGCCAGCAGCCAGGTGACAGGGGGCACCGGGGAGCTGTTTTTT. This gives the protein CASSQVTGGTGELFF. The full variable domain, in which reference TRBV14 and TRBJ2-2 provide the parts outside the CDR3, is EAGVTQFPSHSVIEKGQTVTLRCDPISGHDNLYWYRRVMGKEIKFLLHFVKESKQDESGMPNNRFLAERTGGTYSTLKVQPAELEDSGVYFCASSQVTGGTGELFFGEGSRLTVL.

The chain recombines TRBV7-6 with TRBJ1-2, with TRBD1 identical over 7 bases. Germline lookup yields CDR1 SGHVS and CDR2 FNYEAQ. The CDR3 spans 15 residues. Trimming cost V 4 bases and J 2 bases; bases outside gene matches: 7. CDR3 sequence (DNA): TGTGCCAGCAGCTGGGGTCAGGGGGACAACTATGGCTACACCTTC. Translating it yields CASSWGQGDNYGYTF.

V is TRBV27 and J is TRBJ2-1; TRBD2 agrees at 12 bases. With 5 bases clipped from V and 8 bases from J, the junction kept 7 bases outside the gene matches. CDR1 and CDR2 from the germline V gene are MNHEY and SMNVEV (reference sequence). The CDR3 is 15 residues long. The CDR3, as DNA: TGTGCCAGCAGTCAGAGGACTAGCGGGACCTATGAGCAGTTCTTC. This gives the protein CASSQRTSGTYEQFF.

The chain links TRBV7-8 to TRBJ1-4; 8 bases map to TRBD1. Germline V lookup: CDR1 SGHVS, CDR2 FQNEAQ. Unmatched junction bases numbered 11, after V lost 5 bases and J lost 6 bases. CDR3 length equals 16 residues. The chain's CDR3 is CASSTQSGTGHEKLFF. The CDR3 region has the DNA TGTGCCAGCAGCACGCAATCCGGGACAGGACATGAAAAACTGTTTTTT.

This clone was seen only once. CDR3 bases: TGTGCCACCGGCGGTCCTTTGGTTAAGAATTCACCCCTCCACTTT. Amino acids: CATGGPLVKNSPLHF. V usage is TRBV15 and J usage is TRBJ1-6; unclear D gene. Germline V gene data show CDR1 as LNHNV and CDR2 as YYDKDF (reference sequence). CDR3 length: 15 amino acids. Trimming shortened V by 8 bases and J by 7 bases, and 18 bases separated the two germline ends.

This rearrangement joins TRBV7-9 to TRBJ1-4; 8 bases are shared with TRBD1. Germline CDR1 reads SEHNR; CDR2 reads FQNEAQ (reference sequence). This CDR3 has 14 residues. V shed 5 bases, J shed 8 bases, and the junction held 7 bases outside the gene matches. In nucleotides, the CDR3 is TGTGCCAGCAGCCCACAGACAGGGGAAGAAAAACTGTTTTTT. Translation: CASSPQTGEEKLFF.

The chain has TRBV6-5 and TRBJ1-2, with TRBD1 matching 8 bases. The CDR3 is made up of 12 amino acids. J gave up 5 bases and V 5 bases, and 1 base lay outside the gene matches. Germline loops: CDR1 MNHEY, CDR2 SVGAGI. CDR3 in amino acids: CASSGQGYGYTF. CDR3 coding DNA: TGTGCCAGCAGTGGACAGGGATATGGCTACACCTTC.

V usage is TRBV5-4 and J usage is TRBJ1-3; 10 nucleotides match TRBD1. The J segment lost 4 bases and the V segment lost 6 bases, leaving 19 bases of the junction unmatched. Looked up from germline, CDR1 is SGHNT and CDR2 is YYREEE (reference sequence). This CDR3 region has 19 residues. CDR3 in amino acids: CASTQAGTGAARAGNTIYF. The CDR3 DNA reads as TGTGCCAGCACTCAGGCCGGGACAGGGGCCGCAAGGGCCGGAAACACCATATATTTT.

This clone has more than one count but fewer than ten. The CDR3 DNA reads as TGTGCCAGCAACTCGGGACTAGCGGGGGCGGGAGGTCGGTTCTTC. The encoded protein is CASNSGLAGAGGRFF. The V gene is TRBV6-5, the J gene TRBJ2-1, with 14 positions matching TRBD2. V gave up 7 bases and J gave up 15 bases; unmatched junction bases: 14. The CDR3 is made up of 15 amino acids. The germline V gene has CDR1 MNHEY and CDR2 SVGAGI.

The rearrangement joins TRBV6-1 to TRBJ2-6; no clear D gene. V lost 5 bases and J 0 bases, leaving 8 bases between the germline ends. The CDR3 covers 15 residues. CDR1 and CDR2 from the germline V gene are MNHNS and SASEGT. Here the CDR3 DNA reads TGTGCCAGCAGTTCAGTTTACTCTGGGGCCAACGTCCTGACTTTC. Its translation is CASSSVYSGANVLTF.

This chain uses TRBV27 with TRBJ2-1; 10 bases are a match to TRBD2. The CDR3 extends over 14 amino acids. V was clipped by 6 bases and J by 9 bases; unmatched bases: 8. Germline V gene data show CDR1 as MNHEY and CDR2 as SMNVEV (reference sequence). This CDR3 reads CASSIALAGFEQFF. Written as DNA, the CDR3 is TGTGCCAGCAGCATTGCACTAGCGGGATTTGAGCAGTTCTTC.

CDR3 region: CAWSYTGGMTEAFF. The CDR3, as DNA: TGTGCCTGGAGCTATACAGGGGGAATGACTGAAGCTTTCTTT. The chain has TRBV30 and TRBJ1-1; 8 bases are a match to TRBD1. This CDR3 comprises 14 residues. Losses at the gene ends were 3 bases for V and 5 bases for J; bases not matched to a gene: 8. CDR1 and CDR2 (germline): GTSNPN, SVGIG (reference sequence).

The rearrangement joins TRBV5-4 to TRBJ1-4; D might be TRBD1 (6 bases). The V end lost 4 bases, the J end lost 5 bases, and 15 bases lay between the germline ends. Germline loops: CDR1 SGHNT, CDR2 YYREEE (reference sequence). CDR3 size: 15 residues. CDR3 DNA: TGTGCCAGCAGCCCCGGGGGGACACTAAATGAAAAACTGTTTTTT. Translated, it gives CASSPGGTLNEKLFF.

V and J are TRBV28 and TRBJ2-7; perhaps TRBD2 as D (6 bases). CDR1 and CDR2 from the germline V gene are MDHEN and SYDVKM. The CDR3 is 14 residues long. Trimming took 5 bases from V and 6 from J, leaving 17 bases between them. In DNA, the CDR3 is TGTGCCAGCAGTCCTGGTGGAGGGGTTGGCGAGCAGTACTTC. Amino acid sequence: CASSPGGGVGEQYF.

This chain uses TRBV5-1 with TRBJ1-1; D is perhaps TRBD1 (5 bases). V was pared by 3 bases and J by 1 base, with 19 bases between. CDR1 is SGHRS and CDR2 is YFSETQ in the germline V gene. CDR3 size: 17 residues. CDR3 DNA sequence: TGCGCCAGCAGCTCCACTCCACAGGAATTGGGGAACACTGAAGCTTTCTTT. It codes for CASSSTPQELGNTEAFF.

The V gene is TRBV5-4, the J gene TRBJ2-5; TRBD1 agrees at 9 bases. Judging by the DNA end, TRBJ2-7 fits better; the J call may be wrong. Germline V gene data show CDR1 as SGHNT and CDR2 as YYREEE (reference sequence). This CDR3 spans 14 amino acids. CDR3 in amino acids: CASSGRTGDYEQYF. The CDR3 DNA reads as TGTGCCAGCAGCGGCCGGACAGGGGACTACGAGCAGTACTTC.

This sequence joins TRBV13 and TRBJ2-2, with 8 bases lining up with TRBD1. J lost 8 bases, V lost 7 bases, and 12 bases had no gene match. This CDR3 is built from 15 residues. Germline V lookup: CDR1 PRHDT, CDR2 FYEKMQ (reference sequence). This CDR3 is CASISGTGDMGELFF. The DNA of the CDR3 is TGTGCCAGCATTTCCGGGACAGGCGATATGGGGGAGCTGTTTTTT.

The chain is built from TRBV18 and TRBJ2-5, with TRBD1 as a possible D gene (5 bases). The CDR3 is 13 amino acids. CDR1 KGHSH and CDR2 LQKENI come from the germline V gene. Trimming took 2 bases from V and 5 from J, leaving 9 bases between them. The chain's CDR3 is CASSPAPGETQYF. As DNA, the CDR3 is TGTGCCAGCTCACCAGCGCCAGGGGAGACCCAGTACTTC.

The rearrangement joins TRBV19 to TRBJ1-5, with D maybe TRBD1 (6 bases). Trimming removed 2 bases at V and 3 bases at J, with 17 bases between. There are 17 residues in the CDR3. Germline-derived CDR1 and CDR2 are LNHDA and SQIVND (reference sequence). The DNA for the CDR3 is TGTGCCAGTAGTATACCCCGGGACATCGTTTTCAATCAGCCCCAGCATTTT. This codes for CASSIPRDIVFNQPQHF.

The V gene is TRBV7-2, the J gene TRBJ2-5, with TRBD2 matching 11 bases. This CDR3 is built from 16 residues. V shed 3 bases, J shed 3 bases, and the junction held 6 bases outside the gene matches. Looked up from germline, CDR1 is SGHTA and CDR2 is FQGNSA. CDR3 protein: CASSFDGTSGKETQYF. In DNA, the CDR3 is TGTGCCAGCAGCTTCGACGGGACTAGCGGAAAAGAGACCCAGTACTTC.